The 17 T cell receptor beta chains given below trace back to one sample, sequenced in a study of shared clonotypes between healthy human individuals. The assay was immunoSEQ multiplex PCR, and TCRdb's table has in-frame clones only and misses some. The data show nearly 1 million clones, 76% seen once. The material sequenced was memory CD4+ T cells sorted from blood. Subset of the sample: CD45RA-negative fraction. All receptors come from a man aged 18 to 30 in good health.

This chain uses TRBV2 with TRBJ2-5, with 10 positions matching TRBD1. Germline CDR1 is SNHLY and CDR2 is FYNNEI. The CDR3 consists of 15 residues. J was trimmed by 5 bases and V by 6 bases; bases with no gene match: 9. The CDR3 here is CASRRLTGGEETQYF. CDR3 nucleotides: TGTGCCAGCAGAAGATTGACAGGGGGCGAGGAGACCCAGTACTTC.

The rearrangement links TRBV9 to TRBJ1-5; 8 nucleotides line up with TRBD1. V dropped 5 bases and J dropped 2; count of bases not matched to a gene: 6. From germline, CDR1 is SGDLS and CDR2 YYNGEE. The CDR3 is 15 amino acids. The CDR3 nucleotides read TGTGCCAGCAGAGGACAGGGTTTAGGCAATCAGCCCCAGCATTTT. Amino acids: CASRGQGLGNQPQHF. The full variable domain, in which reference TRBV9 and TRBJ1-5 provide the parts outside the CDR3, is DSGVTQTPKHLITATGQRVTLRCSPRSGDLSVYWYQQSLDQGLQFLIQYYNGEERAKGNILERFSAQQFPDLHSELNLSSLELGDSALYFCASRGQGLGNQPQHFGDGTRLSIL.

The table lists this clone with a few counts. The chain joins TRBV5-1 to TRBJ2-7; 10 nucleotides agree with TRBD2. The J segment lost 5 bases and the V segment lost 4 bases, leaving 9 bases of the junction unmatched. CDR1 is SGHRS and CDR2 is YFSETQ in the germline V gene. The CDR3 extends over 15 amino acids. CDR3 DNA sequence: TGCGCCAGCAGCCCATACACTAGCGGGGTGGACGAGCAGTACTTC. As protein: CASSPYTSGVDEQYF.

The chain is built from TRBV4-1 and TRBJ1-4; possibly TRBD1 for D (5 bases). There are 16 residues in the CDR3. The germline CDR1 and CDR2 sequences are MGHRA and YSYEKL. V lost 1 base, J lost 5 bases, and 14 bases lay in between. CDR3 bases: TGCGCCAGCAGCCAAGGTTTTGGGGCAGGGAATGAAAAACTGTTTTTT. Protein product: CASSQGFGAGNEKLFF.

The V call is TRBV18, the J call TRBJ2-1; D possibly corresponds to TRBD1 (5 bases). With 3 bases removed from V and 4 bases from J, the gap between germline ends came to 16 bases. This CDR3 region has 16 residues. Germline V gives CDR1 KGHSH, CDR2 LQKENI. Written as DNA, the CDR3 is TGTGCCAGCTCACCGCAAACAGGTTTGGGGTACAATGAGCAGTTCTTC. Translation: CASSPQTGLGYNEQFF.

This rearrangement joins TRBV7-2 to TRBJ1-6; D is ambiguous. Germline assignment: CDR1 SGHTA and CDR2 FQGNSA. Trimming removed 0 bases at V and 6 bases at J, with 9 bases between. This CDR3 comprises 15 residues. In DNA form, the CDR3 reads TGTGCCAGCAGCTTAGCCCCGGCCATTAATTCACCCCTCCACTTT. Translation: CASSLAPAINSPLHF.

The CDR3 loop is CASSVAQSSYEQYF. DNA for the CDR3: TGTGCCAGCAGCGTAGCCCAGAGCTCCTACGAGCAGTACTTC. The chain carries TRBV9 and TRBJ2-7; D not certain. The germline CDR1 and CDR2 sequences are SGDLS and YYNGEE. Trimming took off 0 bases at V and 0 bases at J, with 7 bases between the two ends. The CDR3 is 14 amino acids. Based on the CDR3 plus reference TRBV9 and TRBJ2-7, the full variable domain is DSGVTQTPKHLITATGQRVTLRCSPRSGDLSVYWYQQSLDQGLQFLIQYYNGEERAKGNILERFSAQQFPDLHSELNLSSLELGDSALYFCASSVAQSSYEQYFGPGTRLTVT.

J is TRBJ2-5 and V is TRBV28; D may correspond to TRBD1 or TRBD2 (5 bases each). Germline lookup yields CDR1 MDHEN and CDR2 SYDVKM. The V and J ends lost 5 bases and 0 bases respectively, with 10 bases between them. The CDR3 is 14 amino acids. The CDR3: CASSPPGHQETQYF. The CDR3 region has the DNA TGTGCCAGCAGTCCCCCGGGACACCAAGAGACCCAGTACTTC. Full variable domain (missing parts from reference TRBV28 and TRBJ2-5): DVKVTQSSRYLVKRTGEKVFLECVQDMDHENMFWYRQDPGLGLRLIYFSYDVKMKEKGDIPEGYSVSREKKERFSLILESASTNQTSMYLCASSPPGHQETQYFGPGTRLLVL.

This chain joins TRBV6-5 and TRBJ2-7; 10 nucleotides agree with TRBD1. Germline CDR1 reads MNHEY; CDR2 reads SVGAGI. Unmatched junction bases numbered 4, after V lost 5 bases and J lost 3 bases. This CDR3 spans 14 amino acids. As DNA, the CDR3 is TGTGCCAGCAGTAAGGGACAGGGGAGCTACGAGCAGTACTTC. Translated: CASSKGQGSYEQYF.

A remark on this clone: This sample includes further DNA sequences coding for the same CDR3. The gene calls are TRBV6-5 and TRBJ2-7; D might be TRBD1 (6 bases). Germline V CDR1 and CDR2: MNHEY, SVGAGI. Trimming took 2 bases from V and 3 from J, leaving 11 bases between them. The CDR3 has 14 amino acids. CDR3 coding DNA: TGTGCCAGCAGTTACCGTCAGGGGATCTACGAGCAGTACTTC. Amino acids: CASSYRQGIYEQYF.

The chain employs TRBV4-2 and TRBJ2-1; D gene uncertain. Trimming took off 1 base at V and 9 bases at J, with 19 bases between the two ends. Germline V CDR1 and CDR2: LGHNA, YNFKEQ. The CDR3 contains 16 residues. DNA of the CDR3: TGTGCCAGCAGCCAAGTTGGCTTCCCGCATGTAGGTGAGCAGTTCTTC. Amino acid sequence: CASSQVGFPHVGEQFF.

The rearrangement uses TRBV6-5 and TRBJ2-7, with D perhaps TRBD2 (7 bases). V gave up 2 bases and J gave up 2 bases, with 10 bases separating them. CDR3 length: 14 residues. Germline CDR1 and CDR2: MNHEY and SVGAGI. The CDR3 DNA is TGTGCCAGCAGTTACGGGCGGGGGCCCTACGAGCAGTACTTC. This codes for CASSYGRGPYEQYF.

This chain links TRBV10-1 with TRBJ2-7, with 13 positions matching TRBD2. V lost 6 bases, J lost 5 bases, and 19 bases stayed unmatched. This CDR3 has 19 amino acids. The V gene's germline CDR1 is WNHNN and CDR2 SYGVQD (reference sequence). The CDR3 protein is CASSDERGTSGRATDEQYF. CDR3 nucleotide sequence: TGCGCCAGCAGCGACGAAAGGGGCACTAGCGGGAGGGCCACAGACGAGCAGTACTTC.

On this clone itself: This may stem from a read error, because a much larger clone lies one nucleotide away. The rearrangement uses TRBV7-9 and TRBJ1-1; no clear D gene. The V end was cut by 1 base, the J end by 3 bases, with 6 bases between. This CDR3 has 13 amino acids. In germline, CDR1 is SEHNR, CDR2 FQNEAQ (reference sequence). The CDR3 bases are TGTGCCAGCAGCTTAGTAGGGTACACTGAAGCTTTCTTT. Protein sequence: CASSLVGYTEAFF.

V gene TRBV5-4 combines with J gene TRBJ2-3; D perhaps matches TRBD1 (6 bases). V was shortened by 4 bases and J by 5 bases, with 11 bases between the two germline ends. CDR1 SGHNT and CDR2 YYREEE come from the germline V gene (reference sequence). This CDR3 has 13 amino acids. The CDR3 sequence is CASSAVQGDTQYF. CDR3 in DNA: TGTGCCAGCAGCGCAGTACAGGGAGATACGCAGTATTTT. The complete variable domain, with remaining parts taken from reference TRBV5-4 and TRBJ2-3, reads ETGVTQSPTHLIKTRGQQVTLRCSSQSGHNTVSWYQQALGQGPQFIFQYYREEENGRGNFPPRFSGLQFPNYSSELNVNALELDDSALYLCASSAVQGDTQYFGPGTRLTVL.

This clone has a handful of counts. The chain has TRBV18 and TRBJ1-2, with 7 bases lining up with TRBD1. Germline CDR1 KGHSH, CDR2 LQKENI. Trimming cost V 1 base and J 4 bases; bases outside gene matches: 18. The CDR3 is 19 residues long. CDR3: CASSPLWGQQVKQSYGYTF. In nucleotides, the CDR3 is TGTGCCAGCTCACCACTTTGGGGACAGCAAGTGAAACAGAGCTATGGCTACACCTTC.

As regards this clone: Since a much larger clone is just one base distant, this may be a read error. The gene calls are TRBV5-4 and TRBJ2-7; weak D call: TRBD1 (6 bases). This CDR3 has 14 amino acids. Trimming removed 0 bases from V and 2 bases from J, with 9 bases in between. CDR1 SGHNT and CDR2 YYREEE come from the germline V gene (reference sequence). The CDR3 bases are TGTGCCAGCAGCTTGGATGCAGGGGCCTACGAGCAGTACTTC. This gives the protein CASSLDAGAYEQYF.